Sequencing of this T cell receptor beta chain was carried out in a study of blood T cell repertoires in COVID-19. Whole-study context: COVID-19 samples, acute and convalescent, were from the United States, Italy and Spain. PBMCs, B-cell-depleted T cells, or T cells provided the cDNA or gDNA that made up the material.

CDR1 is MDHEN, CDR2 SYDVKM, per germline. This CDR3 region has 13 residues. The trim removed 10 bases at V and 0 bases at J, leaving 5 bases unmatched. Authors' processing steps: Reference gene primer amplification yielded estimated nucleated cell counts. This table comes from immunoSEQ multiplex PCR, and its TCRdb copy is limited to in-frame clones, with some not included. The D gene and trimming were derived from the DNA, and the V and J assignments and clone size from that table. The sample includes more than 300,000 clones, around 90% of them seen just once. Seattle's enrolled individuals joined amid active infection and were then monitored longitudinally.

The clonotype was recovered from a woman between 40 and 55 years old with COVID-19, enrolled during active disease. The specimen sequenced was peripheral blood. The chain recombines TRBV28 with TRBJ1-1, with 7 nucleotides matching TRBD1. CDR3 region: CATLDRMNTEAFF. The CDR3 nucleotides read TGTGCCACCCTGGACAGGATGAACACTGAAGCTTTCTTT.